This T cell receptor beta chain came from a study of T-cell reconstitution after alpha-beta-depleted transplantation in children. Germline V gives CDR1 MDHEN, CDR2 SYDVKM. CDR3 length: 15 amino acids. The ends were cut back, 2 bases at V and 4 bases at J, with 13 bases in the middle. A TCRbeta library incorporating unique molecular identifiers was prepared. TCRdb redid the calling of the PCR reads with MiXCR, one entry per CDR3 protein. This table holds over 550,000 distinct CDR3 sequences, over 9.5% found once. This clonotype has more than one count but fewer than ten. This specimen was PBMCs from the stem cell graft donor, taken from the stem cell graft. This sequence joins TRBV28 and TRBJ2-3; D may match TRBD1 or TRBD2 (5 bases each). The receptor comes from a human donor who donated a stem cell graft to a child with acute myeloid leukemia. CDR3 residues: CASSLQGLGADTQYF. DNA for the CDR3: TGTGCCAGCAGTTTACAGGGTCTCGGGGCAGATACGCAGTATTTT.